The 9 T cell receptor beta chains listed next were all sequenced from one sample in a study of T cells in Graves' hyperthyroidism and ophthalmopathy. TCR beta CDR3 region amplification was performed from RNA transcripts. TCR CDR3 regions were first amplified by RT-PCR with HTBI primers. Using its own MiXCR run on the multiplex PCR reads, TCRdb lists one record per CDR3 protein. Of 750,000 to 950,000 distinct CDR3 sequences in the sample, around 39% were seen once. Sequenced: blood. The receptors shown here come from a man younger than 30 with Graves' hyperthyroidism.

Worth noting for this clonotype: Germline and junction disagree at one end, which may indicate a read error. V gene TRBV10-3 combines with J gene TRBJ2-7, with D perhaps assigned TRBD1 or TRBD2 (5 bases each). The CDR3 length is 16 residues. Germline V CDR1 and CDR2: ENHRY, SYGVKD. Written as DNA, the CDR3 is TGTGCCAGCAGCGTGCAAGGGACCGCTCTTGTCTACGGGCAGTACTTC. Residues: CASSVQGTALVYGQYF.

The chain employs TRBV7-6 and TRBJ2-7; D may be TRBD2 (5 bases). This CDR3 has 15 residues. CDR1 and CDR2 from the germline V gene are SGHVS and FNYEAQ. Trimming pared 5 bases from V and 3 bases from J, leaving 17 bases between. The chain's CDR3 is CASSIGTGIGYEQYF. In DNA, the CDR3 is TGTGCCAGCAGCATAGGAACCGGGATCGGCTACGAGCAGTACTTC.

Turning to this clonotype: Germline and junction disagree at one end, which may indicate a read error. The chain couples TRBV7-9 to TRBJ1-5; a possible D gene is TRBD1 (6 bases). The germline gives CDR1 SEHNR, CDR2 FQNEAQ (reference sequence). CDR3 length: 16 residues. In DNA, the CDR3 is TGCGCCAGCAGCCATCGTCTGACAGGTAAAGATCAGCCCCAGCATTTT. This codes for CASSHRLTGKDQPQHF. Together with reference TRBV7-9 and TRBJ1-5, the CDR3 gives the full variable domain: DTGVSQNPRHKITKRGQNVTFRCDPISEHNRLYWYRQTLGQGPEFLTYFQNEAQLEKSRLLSDRFSAERPKGSFSTLEIQRTEQGDSAMYLCASSHRLTGKDQPQHFGDGTRLSIL.

This clonotype was seen only a few times. This chain uses TRBV2 with TRBJ2-5; 13 bases map to TRBD2. J lost 5 bases, V lost 5 bases, and 5 bases had no gene match. This CDR3 spans 15 amino acids. CDR1 SNHLY and CDR2 FYNNEI come from the germline V gene. CDR3 residues: CASSTSGGAGETQYF. The CDR3 DNA reads as TGTGCCAGCAGTACTAGCGGGGGGGCCGGGGAGACCCAGTACTTC.

CDR3 coding DNA: TGTGCCAGCAGTTTCCGGGACAAAAATGAAAAACTGTTTTTT. It codes for CASSFRDKNEKLFF. V is TRBV6-5 and J is TRBJ1-4; D perhaps matches TRBD1 (6 bases). CDR1 and CDR2 (germline): MNHEY, SVGAGI. This CDR3 is built from 14 residues. Trimming pared 4 bases from V and 5 bases from J, leaving 11 bases between.

There are many counts of this clonotype. This rearrangement joins TRBV10-3 to TRBJ1-5, with 8 bases identical to TRBD1. Germline CDR1 ENHRY, CDR2 SYGVKD. The CDR3 length is 15 residues. V lost 4 bases, J lost 4 bases, and 6 bases stayed unmatched. The CDR3 spells CAISGGQGENQPQHF. The CDR3 DNA is TGTGCCATCAGTGGTGGACAGGGCGAGAATCAGCCCCAGCATTTT.

This clonotype was counted at least ten times. The chain carries TRBV4-1 and TRBJ2-5, with D perhaps assigned TRBD1 or TRBD2 (6 bases each). The CDR3 sequence is 14 residues long. Germline CDR1 is MGHRA and CDR2 is YSYEKL. Trimming shortened V by 3 bases and J by 5 bases, and 13 bases separated the two germline ends. The CDR3 nucleotides read TGCGCCAGCAGCCACCCCGGGGGCGGTGAGACCCAGTACTTC. Residues: CASSHPGGGETQYF.

The CDR3 loop reads CASSQDYGDLWETQYF. The CDR3 DNA follows: TGCGCCAGCAGCCAAGATTACGGCGACCTCTGGGAGACCCAGTACTTC. This chain links TRBV4-3 with TRBJ2-5; D is unresolved. Germline CDR1 reads LGHNA; CDR2 reads YSLEER. This CDR3 region has 16 residues. V shed 0 bases and J shed 5 bases, with 16 bases lying between them.

This clonotype has just a few counts. This rearrangement joins TRBV20-1 to TRBJ2-5, with 10 positions matching TRBD2. Germline lookup yields CDR1 DFQATT and CDR2 SNEGSKA (reference sequence). This CDR3 spans 12 amino acids. The V gene end was trimmed by 3 bases and the J gene end by 8 bases; junction bases not matched to a gene: 3. This chain's CDR3 is CSASASGSTQYF. CDR3 in DNA: TGCAGTGCTAGTGCTAGCGGGAGTACCCAGTACTTC.